One sample yielded the 31 T cell receptor beta chains listed below, sequenced in a study of blood T cell repertoires in COVID-19. Libraries were prepared by immunoSEQ multiplex PCR; TCRdb keeps only in-frame clonotypes and omits some of them. In the table there are approximately 200,000 clones, over 75% of which are singletons. Sample: PBMCs or T cells enriched from blood (not recorded which). The receptors come from a woman aged 40 to 49 with acute COVID-19.

This clone was picked up one time. The chain's CDR3 is CASSLTGVYEQYF. CDR3 DNA: TGTGCCAGCAGCCTAACAGGGGTCTACGAGCAGTACTTC. This rearrangement joins TRBV11-2 to TRBJ2-7; 7 bases map to TRBD1. The ends lost 5 bases at V and 3 bases at J; junction bases unmatched: 4. This CDR3 is 13 amino acids long. The V gene's germline CDR1 is SGHAT and CDR2 FQNNGV.

The chain links TRBV5-6 to TRBJ2-5; 13 bases line up with TRBD2. V trimming: 4 bases; J trimming: 4 bases; junction bases outside the gene matches: 7. This CDR3 has 16 residues. Germline V CDR1 and CDR2: SGHDT, YYEEEE. DNA of the CDR3: TGTGCCAGCAGCCCTAGACTAGCGGGGGGTCGAGAGACCCAGTACTTC. Translation gives CASSPRLAGGRETQYF.

V and J are TRBV2 and TRBJ1-3; weak D call: TRBD1 (5 bases). The V and J ends lost 6 bases and 0 bases respectively, with 12 bases between them. Germline assignment: CDR1 SNHLY and CDR2 FYNNEI. The CDR3 extends over 15 amino acids. DNA for the CDR3: TGTGCCAGCAGCGCGGGACCGAGCTCTGGAAACACCATATATTTT. Encoded protein: CASSAGPSSGNTIYF.

V usage is TRBV5-1 and J usage is TRBJ1-3, with no clear D. The CDR3 totals 14 residues. V was clipped by 4 bases and J by 4 bases, with 12 bases between them. CDR1 SGHRS and CDR2 YFSETQ come from the germline V gene. The CDR3 DNA sequence: TGCGCCAGCAGCCACCCCGGGGTGGGAAACACCATATATTTT. Residues: CASSHPGVGNTIYF.

This clone has more than one count but fewer than ten. V is TRBV7-8 and J is TRBJ1-1, with 8 bases matching TRBD1. The V and J ends lost 3 bases and 4 bases, in that order; junction bases with no gene match: 10. Germline CDR1 reads SGHVS; CDR2 reads FQNEAQ. The CDR3 runs to 16 residues. Here the CDR3 DNA reads TGTGCCAGCAGCTTCTCAGGGGGCGCATTCACCACTGAAGCTTTCTTT. Encoded protein: CASSFSGGAFTTEAFF.

The chain carries TRBV19 and TRBJ2-7, with D perhaps TRBD1 (6 bases). Trimming stripped 4 bases from V and 2 bases from J, with 18 bases between. Germline V CDR1 and CDR2: LNHDA, SQIVND (reference sequence). This CDR3 is 16 amino acids long. The CDR3 DNA follows: TGTGCCAGTAGTACGCCAGGGACAAGGGGAACCTACGAGCAGTACTTC. This sequence encodes CASSTPGTRGTYEQYF.

The V gene is TRBV12-5, the J gene TRBJ2-7; maybe TRBD1 (5 bases). The CDR3 contains 16 residues. In germline, CDR1 is LGHNT, CDR2 FRNRAP. V was clipped by 0 bases and J by 2 bases, with 14 bases between them. The CDR3 DNA sequence: TGTGCTAGTGGTTTGGTACGGACACCTTGGACCTACGAGCAGTACTTC. Amino acids: CASGLVRTPWTYEQYF.

The V and J genes are TRBV28 and TRBJ1-1; TRBD1 agrees at 9 bases. CDR3 length equals 16 residues. CDR1 is MDHEN and CDR2 is SYDVKM in the germline V gene. The V gene end was trimmed by 3 bases and the J gene end by 6 bases; junction bases not matched to a gene: 11. In DNA, the CDR3 is TGTGCCAGCAGTTTTTCGGGAACCGGACAGGGGCCTGAAGCTTTCTTT. Its translation: CASSFSGTGQGPEAFF.

The J gene is TRBJ1-6, the V gene TRBV5-4; D perhaps matches TRBD1 (5 bases). The CDR3 spans 17 residues. From germline, CDR1 is SGHNT and CDR2 YYREEE (reference sequence). V lost 3 bases, J lost 10 bases, and 23 bases lay in between. CDR3 sequence (DNA): TGTGCCAGCAGCTCGGGGATTAGGGACTTCTTGGGGTCACCCCTCCACTTT. This translates into CASSSGIRDFLGSPLHF.

J is TRBJ2-3 and V is TRBV3-1 (or the pseudogene TRBV3-2), with D perhaps TRBD1 (6 bases). Germline values: CDR1 LGHDT, CDR2 YNNKEL (reference sequence). The V gene lost 2 bases and the J gene lost 1 base, with 13 bases spanning the gap. The CDR3 has 16 residues. The CDR3 sequence is CASSQLMSGGTDTQYF. The CDR3 DNA sequence: TGTGCCAGCAGCCAACTGATGTCAGGGGGCACAGATACGCAGTATTTT.

V is TRBV25-1 and J is TRBJ1-6; D gene unclear. The V and J ends lost 3 bases and 8 bases respectively, with 8 bases between them. CDR3 length equals 13 residues. Germline V gene sequence: CDR1 MGHDK, CDR2 SYGVNS. For the CDR3, the DNA is TGTGCCAGCAGTGAGAAATTAGATTCACCCCTCCACTTT. It encodes CASSEKLDSPLHF. Combining the CDR3 with reference TRBV25-1 and TRBJ1-6 gives the whole variable domain EADIYQTPRYLVIGTGKKITLECSQTMGHDKMYWYQQDPGMELHLIHYSYGVNSTEKGDLSSESTVSRIRTEHFPLTLESARPSHTSQYLCASSEKLDSPLHFGNGTRLTVT.

This chain uses TRBV9 with TRBJ1-6; possible D gene TRBD1, 5 bases. This CDR3 is built from 16 residues. V lost 0 bases, J lost 5 bases, and 12 bases lay in between. Germline V gene lookup returns CDR1 SGDLS and CDR2 YYNGEE. The DNA for the CDR3 is TGTGCCAGCAGCGTAGGGAAGGGGCTCAATAATTCACCCCTCCACTTT. Its protein is CASSVGKGLNNSPLHF.

The chain links TRBV30 to TRBJ1-2; 8 positions agree with TRBD1. The ends lost 3 bases at V and 2 bases at J; junction bases unmatched: 8. The germline CDR1 and CDR2 sequences are GTSNPN and SVGIG (reference sequence). CDR3 length: 15 amino acids. The CDR3 reads CAWRGRDRPNYGYTF. The CDR3, as DNA: TGTGCCTGGAGGGGTAGGGACAGGCCCAACTATGGCTACACCTTC.

J is TRBJ1-4 and V is TRBV27; 7 nucleotides line up with TRBD1. The CDR3 loop spans 17 amino acids. The germline CDR1 and CDR2 sequences are MNHEY and SMNVEV (reference sequence). J lost 0 bases, V lost 2 bases, and 6 bases had no gene match. CDR3: CASSLRTGFATNEKLFF. The DNA for the CDR3 is TGTGCCAGCAGTTTACGGACAGGCTTTGCAACTAATGAAAAACTGTTTTTT.

This rearrangement joins TRBV11-2 to TRBJ1-5; no clear D gene. Trimming left V 5 bases short and J 0 bases short, with 8 bases between. The CDR3 totals 14 residues. Germline CDR1 reads SGHAT; CDR2 reads FQNNGV. This chain's CDR3 is CASSHSLSNQPQHF. The CDR3 nucleotides are TGTGCCAGCAGCCACAGCCTTAGCAATCAGCCCCAGCATTTT.

The CDR3 loop is CAWTRQRVNYGYTF. CDR3 bases: TGTGCCTGGACCAGACAGAGAGTTAACTATGGCTACACCTTC. The chain carries TRBV30 and TRBJ1-2; tentative D call: TRBD1 (5 bases). The CDR3 spans 14 residues. Deletions cut 4 bases from V and 1 base from J, with 13 bases between. Germline V gives CDR1 GTSNPN, CDR2 SVGIG (reference sequence).

The chain links TRBV19 to TRBJ1-5; TRBD1 matches 9 bases. The ends lost 4 bases at V and 7 bases at J; junction bases unmatched: 5. The CDR3 runs 14 residues. Germline assignment: CDR1 LNHDA and CDR2 SQIVND (reference sequence). Written as DNA, the CDR3 is TGTGCCAGTAGTAGGACAGGGGAAAGCCAGCCCCAGCATTTT. Its translation is CASSRTGESQPQHF.

The rearrangement joins TRBV5-4 to TRBJ2-6; D is perhaps TRBD1 (6 bases). V lost 0 bases and J lost 4, with 8 bases in between. Germline V gene data show CDR1 as SGHNT and CDR2 as YYREEE (reference sequence). The CDR3 sequence is 15 residues long. In DNA, the CDR3 is TGTGCCAGCAGCTTGGACAGGGCCGGGGCCAACGTCCTGACTTTC. Translating gives CASSLDRAGANVLTF.

The V call is TRBV29-1, the J call TRBJ2-7; the D gene is possibly TRBD2 (5 bases). Germline CDR1 reads SQVTM; CDR2 reads ANQGSEA. Trimming took off 0 bases at V and 12 bases at J, with 12 bases between the two ends. The CDR3 spans 11 residues. The CDR3 here is CSVEDPGVRYF. The CDR3, as DNA: TGCAGCGTTGAAGATCCCGGGGTGAGGTACTTC.

The table lists this clone with a count of one. The chain recombines TRBV28 with TRBJ2-7; 9 bases agree with TRBD1. In germline, CDR1 is MDHEN, CDR2 SYDVKM. The V and J ends lost 6 bases and 2 bases, in that order; junction bases with no gene match: 8. This CDR3 is 15 amino acids long. Here the CDR3 reads CASSPGQGPPYEQYF. The CDR3 DNA reads as TGTGCCAGCAGCCCAGGACAGGGGCCCCCCTACGAGCAGTACTTC.

This clone was observed once. This chain links TRBV18 with TRBJ1-1, with D possibly TRBD1 on 5 matching bases. CDR3 length: 17 residues. CDR1 and CDR2 from the germline V gene are KGHSH and LQKENI. Trimming removed 1 base at V and 8 bases at J, with 23 bases between. The CDR3 DNA is TGTGCCAGCTCACCACTCTTCTCACAGGCCATGGCGGCAGAAGCTTTCTTT. Translated: CASSPLFSQAMAAEAFF.

This chain uses TRBV28 with TRBJ2-1, with 7 bases fitting TRBD2. This CDR3 contains 14 residues. With V trimmed by 5 bases and J by 6 bases, 7 bases remained unmatched. Germline CDR1 is MDHEN and CDR2 is SYDVKM. The CDR3 loop is CASSRQGGINEQFF. CDR3 DNA: TGTGCCAGCAGTCGGCAGGGAGGGATCAATGAGCAGTTCTTC.

This clone was recorded a few times. The V gene is TRBV20-1, the J gene TRBJ1-2, with D unresolved. CDR3 length: 11 residues. Germline CDR1 and CDR2: DFQATT and SNEGSKA (reference sequence). CDR3 nucleotides: TGCAGCCTAATCGATGACTATGGCTACACCTTC. Protein sequence: CSLIDDYGYTF.

This clone has just a few counts. This sequence joins TRBV7-8 and TRBJ1-2; 8 bases line up with TRBD1. V lost 4 bases to trimming and J lost 8 bases; unmatched junction nucleotides: 21. The germline CDR1 and CDR2 sequences are SGHVS and FQNEAQ. The CDR3 totals 18 residues. The CDR3 nucleotides are TGTGCCAGCAGCTCCCTGTTAATACGAGTACAGGGGGAGAGAGGCTACACCTTC. The encoded protein is CASSSLLIRVQGERGYTF.

The V call is TRBV10-2, the J call TRBJ2-2, with TRBD2 matching over 12 bases. Trimming cost V 5 bases and J 3 bases; bases outside gene matches: 7. This CDR3 comprises 17 residues. Germline CDR1 and CDR2: WSHSY and SAAADI. The CDR3 nucleotides are TGCGCCAGCAGTATCCTAGCGGGGGGGCCGGACACCGGGGAGCTGTTTTTT. It codes for CASSILAGGPDTGELFF.

The chain carries TRBV3-1 (or the pseudogene TRBV3-2) and TRBJ2-5, with TRBD2 matching 11 bases. Germline-derived CDR1 and CDR2 are LGHDT and YNNKEL (reference sequence). With 4 bases clipped from V and 5 bases from J, the junction kept 6 bases outside the gene matches. This CDR3 region has 15 residues. CDR3 sequence (DNA): TGTGCCAGCAGCCCGCTAGCGGGGGGCGGGGAGACCCAGTACTTC. Amino acids: CASSPLAGGGETQYF.

This clone occurred a few times. The chain couples TRBV14 to TRBJ2-6; D gene unclear. This CDR3 is built from 16 residues. V lost 4 bases, J lost 1 base, and 11 bases lay in between. Germline V gene data show CDR1 as SGHDN and CDR2 as FVKESK. The CDR3 nucleotides are TGTGCCAGCAGCCCTGAGGTTGGGTCTGGGGCCAACGTCCTGACTTTC. Translation gives CASSPEVGSGANVLTF.

As DNA, the CDR3 is TGTGCCAGCAGCTTAACGCCCGACTCCTGGAACAATGAGCAGTTCTTC. It specifies CASSLTPDSWNNEQFF. This chain connects TRBV7-3 to TRBJ2-1; D uncertain. This CDR3 is built from 16 residues. Trimming took 0 bases from V and 5 from J, leaving 14 bases between them. CDR1 is SGHTA and CDR2 is FQGTGA in the germline V gene. The variable domain in full, completed from reference TRBV7-3 and TRBJ2-1, reads GAGVSQTPSNKVTEKGKYVELRCDPISGHTALYWYRQSLGQGPEFLIYFQGTGAADDSGLPNDRFFAVRPEGSVSTLKIQRTERGDSAVYLCASSLTPDSWNNEQFFGPGTRLTVL.

V usage is TRBV4-1 and J usage is TRBJ2-6, with TRBD1 matching over 7 bases. The J segment lost 0 bases and the V segment lost 4 bases, leaving 6 bases of the junction unmatched. The CDR3 totals 17 residues. The germline V gene has CDR1 MGHRA and CDR2 YSYEKL. The DNA for the CDR3 is TGCGCCAGCAGCCGGGGACAGCCGGTCTCTGGGGCCAACGTCCTGACTTTC. Translation gives CASSRGQPVSGANVLTF.

The V gene is TRBV20-1, the J gene TRBJ1-2; D call uncertain. V shed 6 bases and J shed 8 bases, with 10 bases lying between them. From germline, CDR1 is DFQATT and CDR2 SNEGSKA (reference sequence). This CDR3 spans 10 amino acids. CDR3 region: CSARPAGYTF. DNA for the CDR3: TGCAGTGCCCGCCCAGCGGGCTACACCTTC.

The chain uses TRBV2 and TRBJ2-7; 9 nucleotides agree with TRBD1. V trimming: 6 bases; J trimming: 6 bases; junction bases outside the gene matches: 18. This CDR3 spans 17 amino acids. CDR1 SNHLY and CDR2 FYNNEI come from the germline V gene. CDR3 loop: CASSPSIFGTGYSEQYF. Here the CDR3 DNA reads TGTGCCAGCAGCCCCTCTATCTTTGGGACAGGGTACAGCGAGCAGTACTTC.